This is a list of T cell receptor beta chains from one sample in a study of CD8 T cells in Susac syndrome. TCRdb analysed the immunoSEQ multiplex PCR reads with MiXCR anew, one entry per CDR3 protein. This sample yields around 130,000 distinct CDR3 sequences, of which less than 95% are seen a single time; 0.1% to 0.15% belongs to the top ten. The sample consisted of CD4+ T cells from PBMCs. The receptor set was obtained from a human donor with multiple sclerosis. Both conserved end residues are trimmed from each CDR3. The order of the fields is CDR3 length, J gene, clone size, V gene, CDR3 protein. Rows may omit the clone size; those that give it use once, few, many or a size class.

len: 14
j_gene: TRBJ2-2
abundance: -
v_gene: TRBV5-1
CDR3aa: ASSYGLAGGTGELF

len: 13
j_gene: TRBJ1-1
abundance: -
v_gene: TRBV14
CDR3aa: ASSQDRGGYTEAF

len: 12
j_gene: TRBJ1-5
abundance: once
v_gene: TRBV15
CDR3aa: ATSIPGGGQPQH

len: 11
j_gene: TRBJ1-2
abundance: -
v_gene: TRBV19
CDR3aa: ASSIRPQGGYT

len: 10
j_gene: TRBJ2-2
abundance: -
v_gene: TRBV12-3/TRBV12-4
CDR3aa: ASSRNYGELF

len: 11
j_gene: TRBJ1-1
abundance: -
v_gene: TRBV30
CDR3aa: AWSPRTSTEAF

len: 10
j_gene: TRBJ1-1
abundance: -
v_gene: TRBV6-1
CDR3aa: ASSERRAEAF

len: 13
j_gene: TRBJ1-1
abundance: -
v_gene: TRBV18
CDR3aa: ASSPQTAEDTEAF

len: 12
j_gene: TRBJ1-2
abundance: -
v_gene: TRBV30
CDR3aa: AWRLDGSRGGYT

len: 13
j_gene: TRBJ1-1
abundance: -
v_gene: TRBV20-1
CDR3aa: SARRAGTANTEAF

len: 11
j_gene: TRBJ1-1
abundance: -
v_gene: TRBV30
CDR3aa: AWSRGGRGEAF

len: 11
j_gene: TRBJ1-1
abundance: -
v_gene: TRBV3-1
CDR3aa: ASSQLENTEAF

len: 13
j_gene: TRBJ1-2
abundance: -
v_gene: TRBV25-1
CDR3aa: ASSVIDREVEGYT

len: 15
j_gene: TRBJ2-2
abundance: -
v_gene: TRBV9
CDR3aa: ASSRFRGDLNTGELF

len: 12
j_gene: TRBJ2-7
abundance: -
v_gene: TRBV6-5
CDR3aa: ASSYAAGPYEQY

len: 10
j_gene: TRBJ1-4
abundance: -
v_gene: TRBV12-3/TRBV12-4
CDR3aa: ASSLTNEKLF

len: 13
j_gene: TRBJ2-6
abundance: -
v_gene: TRBV12-3/TRBV12-4
CDR3aa: ASSSTGSGANVLT

len: 9
j_gene: TRBJ2-7
abundance: -
v_gene: TRBV2
CDR3aa: ASSGGYEQY

len: 15
j_gene: TRBJ2-3
abundance: -
v_gene: TRBV7-2
CDR3aa: ASSRPSGGARTDTQY

len: 14
j_gene: TRBJ2-5
abundance: once
v_gene: TRBV15
CDR3aa: ATSRGSEDHQETQY

len: 12
j_gene: TRBJ2-1
abundance: -
v_gene: TRBV3-1
CDR3aa: ASSPGTGGYEQF

len: 13
j_gene: TRBJ2-1
abundance: -
v_gene: TRBV7-9
CDR3aa: ASSRGTVIYNEQF